This T cell receptor (beta chain) was identified in a study of identical twins. Study-wide points: High-abundance cord blood beta clonotypes had fewer insertions; memory repertoires showed none. Invariant MAIT and iNKT cells may have partly biased zero-insertion analyses. Weaker excess twin sharing was seen among beta out-of-frame sequences.

Template switching created a universal primer site, and the cDNA included unique molecular identifiers. From the 5' RACE reads, TCRdb called clonotypes with MiXCR, one entry per CDR3 protein. Here the sample spans fewer than 550,000 distinct CDR3 sequences, about 13% being singletons. Looked up from germline, CDR1 is SGDLS and CDR2 is YYNGEE. The CDR3 contains 15 residues. J gave up 8 bases and V 6 bases, and 13 bases lay outside the gene matches. This clonotype has only a few counts. Its antigen is as yet unknown. This sample also appeared in a second study, on yellow fever vaccine responses in identical twins.

This TCR came from a woman aged 18-29 years in good health. The sample comprised CD4+ T cells sorted from blood. V and J are TRBV9 and TRBJ2-1; 8 bases are shared with TRBD2. The CDR3 coding sequence is TGTGCCAGCAACCGGCGGGGGGCCCTCTGGGATGAGCAGTTCTTC. It codes for CASNRRGALWDEQFF.